This T cell receptor (beta chain) was sequenced during a study of T cells in Graves' hyperthyroidism and ophthalmopathy. As regards this clonotype: Its antigen remains unidentified.

Amplified regions were TCR beta CDR3 sequences from RNA transcripts. First-round RT-PCR of the TCR CDR3 relied on the HTBI primer set. TCRdb itself ran the multiplex PCR reads through MiXCR, one entry per CDR3 protein. This repertoire shows approximately 400,000 distinct CDR3 sequences, just under 15% found once; its top ten account for approximately 32%. Whole-study findings and limits: The blood repertoire included most of the expanded thyroid clonotypes above 0.001.

The CDR3 runs to 16 residues. The V end was cut by 2 bases, the J end by 4 bases, with 15 bases between. Germline assignment: CDR1 SGHRS and CDR2 YFSETQ. The sample consisted of blood. This receptor was identified in a woman aged 25 to 45 with Graves' hyperthyroidism. This chain connects TRBV5-1 to TRBJ2-2, with D possibly being TRBD1 or TRBD2 (6 bases each). The CDR3: CASSLQQGGGTGELFF. The CDR3 DNA reads TGCGCCAGCAGCTTACAACAGGGAGGAGGCACCGGGGAGCTGTTTTTT. The full variable domain, with the rest looked up from reference TRBV5-1 and TRBJ2-2, is KAGVTQTPRYLIKTRGQQVTLSCSPISGHRSVSWYQQTPGQGLQFLFEYFSETQRNKGNFPGRFSGRQFSNSRSEMNVSTLELGDSALYLCASSLQQGGGTGELFFGEGSRLTVL.